Sequencing of this TCR beta chain was carried out in a study of blood T cell repertoires in COVID-19. Overall study: Acute and convalescent COVID-19 samples came from the United States, Italy and Spain.

Trimming cost V 0 bases and J 1 base, with 7 bases left between them. Looked up from germline, CDR1 is KGHSH and CDR2 is LQKENI. The CDR3 runs 15 residues. Only in-frame clones appear in the TCRdb table, and some are missing; sequencing was by immunoSEQ multiplex PCR. The sample includes approximately 260,000 clones, about 88% seen only once; the top ten take around 2%. The chain recombines TRBV18 with TRBJ1-5; D remains ambiguous. Sample: peripheral blood. This sequence was found in a woman between 35 and 50 years old who had recovered from COVID-19. The CDR3 DNA reads as TGTGCCAGCTCACCACCGGAGAAGAGCAATCAGCCCCAGCATTTT. Translation: CASSPPEKSNQPQHF. Full variable domain (remainder filled in from reference TRBV18 and TRBJ1-5): NAGVMQNPRHLVRRRGQEARLRCSPMKGHSHVYWYRQLPEEGLKFMVYLQKENIIDESGMPKERFSAEFPKEGPSILRIQQVVRGDSAAYFCASSPPEKSNQPQHFGDGTRLSIL.